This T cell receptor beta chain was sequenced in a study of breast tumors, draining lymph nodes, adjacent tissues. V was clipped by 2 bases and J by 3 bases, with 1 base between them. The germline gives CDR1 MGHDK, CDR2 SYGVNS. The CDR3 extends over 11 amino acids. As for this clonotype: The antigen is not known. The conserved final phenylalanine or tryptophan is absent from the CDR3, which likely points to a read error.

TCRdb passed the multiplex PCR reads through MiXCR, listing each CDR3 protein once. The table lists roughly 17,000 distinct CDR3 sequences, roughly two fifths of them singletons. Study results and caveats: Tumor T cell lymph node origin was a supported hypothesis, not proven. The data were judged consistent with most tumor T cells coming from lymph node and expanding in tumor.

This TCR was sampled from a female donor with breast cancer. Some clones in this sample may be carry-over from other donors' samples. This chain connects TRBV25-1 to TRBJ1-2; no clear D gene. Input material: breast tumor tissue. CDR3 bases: TGTGCCAGCAGTGAAGACTATGGCTACACCCTC. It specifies CASSEDYGYTL.